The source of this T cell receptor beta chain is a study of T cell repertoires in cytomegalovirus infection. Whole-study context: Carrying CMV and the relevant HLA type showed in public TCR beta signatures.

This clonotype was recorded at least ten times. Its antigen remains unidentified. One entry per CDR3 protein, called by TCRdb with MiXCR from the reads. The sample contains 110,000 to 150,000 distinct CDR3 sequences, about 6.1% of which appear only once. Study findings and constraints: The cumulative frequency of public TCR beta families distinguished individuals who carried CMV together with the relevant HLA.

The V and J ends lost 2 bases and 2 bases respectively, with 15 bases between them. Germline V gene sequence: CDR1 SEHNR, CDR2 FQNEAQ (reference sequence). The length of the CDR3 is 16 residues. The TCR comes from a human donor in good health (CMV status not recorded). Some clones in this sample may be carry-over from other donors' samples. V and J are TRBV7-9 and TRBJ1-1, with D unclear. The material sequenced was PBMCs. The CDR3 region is CASSLQTGGPNTEAFF. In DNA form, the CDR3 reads TGTGCCAGCAGCTTACAGACTGGAGGCCCCAACACTGAAGCTTTCTTT.